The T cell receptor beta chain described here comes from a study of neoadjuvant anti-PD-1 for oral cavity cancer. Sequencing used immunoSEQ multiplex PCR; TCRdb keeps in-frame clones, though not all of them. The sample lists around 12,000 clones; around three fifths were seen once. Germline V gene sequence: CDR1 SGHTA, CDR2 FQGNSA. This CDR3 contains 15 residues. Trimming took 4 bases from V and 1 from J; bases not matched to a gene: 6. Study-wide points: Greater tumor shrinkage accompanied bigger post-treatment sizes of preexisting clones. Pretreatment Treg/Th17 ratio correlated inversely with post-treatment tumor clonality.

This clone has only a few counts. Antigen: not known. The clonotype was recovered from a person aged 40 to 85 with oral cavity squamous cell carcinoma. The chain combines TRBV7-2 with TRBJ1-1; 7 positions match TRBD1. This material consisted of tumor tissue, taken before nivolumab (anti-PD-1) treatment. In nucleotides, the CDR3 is TGTGCCAGCAGCTCCCGTCCAGGGGGGAACACTGAAGCTTTCTTT. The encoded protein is CASSSRPGGNTEAFF.